The 16 T cell receptor beta chains listed next were all sequenced from one sample in a study of T cell changes during pregnancy in multiple sclerosis. Sequenced by immunoSEQ multiplex PCR; TCRdb stores in-frame clones only, minus some. The table includes some 97,000 clones, around 90% detected once. Here the sequenced sample was peripheral blood, taken in the second trimester of pregnancy. These receptors were taken from a female donor with multiple sclerosis, enrolled in a pregnancy study.

This clone was observed once. The chain employs TRBV5-6 and TRBJ2-7; tentative D call: TRBD2 (6 bases). The V end was cut by 4 bases, the J end by 7 bases, with 18 bases between. Germline V gene data show CDR1 as SGHDT and CDR2 as YYEEEE. CDR3 length: 14 amino acids. The CDR3 spells CASSGRRETREQYF. The CDR3 DNA reads TGTGCCAGCAGCGGGAGGAGAGAGACAAGAGAGCAGTACTTC. The whole variable domain, remainder taken from reference TRBV5-6 and TRBJ2-7, is DAGVTQSPTHLIKTRGQQVTLRCSPKSGHDTVSWYQQALGQGPQFIFQYYEEEERQRGNFPDRFSGHQFPNYSSELNVNALLLGDSALYLCASSGRRETREQYFGPGTRLTVT.

The J gene is TRBJ2-1, the V gene TRBV9; D may be TRBD2 (6 bases). Germline lookup yields CDR1 SGDLS and CDR2 YYNGEE. The CDR3 sequence is 15 residues long. V lost 0 bases and J 4 bases, leaving 11 bases between the germline ends. The DNA of the CDR3 is TGTGCCAGCAGCGTAGAGGGGACTCCTTACAATGAGCAGTTCTTC. Protein sequence: CASSVEGTPYNEQFF. The entire variable domain, with the rest obtained from reference TRBV9 and TRBJ2-1, is as follows: DSGVTQTPKHLITATGQRVTLRCSPRSGDLSVYWYQQSLDQGLQFLIQYYNGEERAKGNILERFSAQQFPDLHSELNLSSLELGDSALYFCASSVEGTPYNEQFFGPGTRLTVL.

The genes are TRBV6-1 and TRBJ2-2; TRBD2 matches at 9 bases. The junction had 7 bases not matched to a gene; V was cut back by 7 bases and J by 4 bases. The CDR3 has 15 amino acids. Germline CDR1 MNHNS, CDR2 SASEGT. This CDR3 reads CASNLAGRSTGELFF. Here the CDR3 DNA reads TGTGCCAGCAATCTAGCGGGGAGGTCCACCGGGGAGCTGTTTTTT.

The rearrangement uses TRBV2 and TRBJ1-1; weak D call: TRBD1 (5 bases). V was shortened by 4 bases and J by 3 bases, with 18 bases between the two germline ends. The CDR3 has 16 amino acids. Germline loops: CDR1 SNHLY, CDR2 FYNNEI. The CDR3 loop reads CASSVIRRGVYTEAFF. CDR3 DNA: TGTGCCAGCAGTGTAATCCGTCGGGGGGTGTACACTGAAGCTTTCTTT.

The chain has TRBV2 and TRBJ1-4, with 8 bases fitting TRBD1. Germline assignment: CDR1 SNHLY and CDR2 FYNNEI. This CDR3 contains 15 residues. Germline trimming cut 7 bases from V and 7 bases from J; bases unmatched to any gene: 11. The CDR3 here is CASIEDRARGEKLFF. In nucleotides, the CDR3 is TGTGCCAGCATCGAGGACAGGGCCAGGGGTGAAAAACTGTTTTTT.

This clone came up once. The chain recombines TRBV7-9 with TRBJ2-7; 11 bases agree with TRBD1. V trimming: 7 bases; J trimming: 4 bases; junction bases outside the gene matches: 3. CDR1 is SEHNR and CDR2 is FQNEAQ in the germline V gene (reference sequence). The CDR3 extends over 13 amino acids. The CDR3 DNA reads as TGTGCCAGCAACGGACAGGGGGCTTACGAGCAGTACTTC. Translated, it gives CASNGQGAYEQYF.

The V gene is TRBV11-2, the J gene TRBJ1-1; D may be TRBD1 (6 bases). CDR1 SGHAT and CDR2 FQNNGV come from the germline V gene. The length of the CDR3 is 16 residues. The ends were cut back, 5 bases at V and 2 bases at J, with 18 bases in the middle. The CDR3 region is CASSLRGGGFNTEAFF. The CDR3 nucleotides read TGTGCCAGCAGCCTTAGGGGAGGGGGTTTTAACACTGAAGCTTTCTTT.

The chain has TRBV6-5 and TRBJ1-1; no definite D call. Germline CDR1 and CDR2: MNHEY and SVGAGI. This CDR3 comprises 14 residues. V was clipped by 6 bases and J by 1 base, with 12 bases between them. The CDR3 region is CASRPGPTNTEAFF. The CDR3 nucleotides read TGTGCCAGCAGGCCGGGTCCGACGAACACTGAAGCTTTCTTT.

The genes are TRBV5-4 and TRBJ2-3, with D tentatively TRBD1 (6 bases). From germline, CDR1 is SGHNT and CDR2 YYREEE (reference sequence). Trimming pared 5 bases from V and 2 bases from J, leaving 18 bases between. There are 16 residues in the CDR3. The CDR3 protein is CASRGMGASLTDTQYF. The CDR3 bases are TGTGCCAGCAGGGGTATGGGGGCCAGCCTCACAGATACGCAGTATTTT.

This clone was picked up one time. The chain is built from TRBV15 and TRBJ1-6, with D tentatively TRBD1 (5 bases). Germline assignment: CDR1 LNHNV and CDR2 YYDKDF (reference sequence). With 0 bases removed from V and 6 bases from J, the gap between germline ends came to 9 bases. The CDR3 sequence is 15 residues long. CDR3 region: CATSRERTPNSPLHF. The CDR3 nucleotides are TGTGCCACCAGCAGAGAACGGACACCTAATTCACCCCTCCACTTT.

J is TRBJ2-5 and V is TRBV5-4; the match to TRBD2 covers 8 bases. Looked up from germline, CDR1 is SGHNT and CDR2 is YYREEE (reference sequence). This CDR3 region has 15 residues. V lost 4 bases to trimming and J lost 5 bases; unmatched junction nucleotides: 10. The CDR3, as DNA: TGTGCCAGCAGCCCGACCGGGGGGGGGCGGGAGACCCAGTACTTC. It yields the protein CASSPTGGGRETQYF.

The chain couples TRBV9 to TRBJ2-2; 7 nucleotides agree with TRBD2. The CDR3 extends over 14 amino acids. Per germline, CDR1 SGDLS and CDR2 YYNGEE. The junction had 5 bases not matched to a gene; V was cut back by 4 bases and J by 5 bases. The CDR3 DNA follows: TGTGCCAGCAGCCCTGGACTAGAGACCGGGGAGCTGTTTTTT. Encoded protein: CASSPGLETGELFF.

The chain employs TRBV6-6 and TRBJ2-3, with a tentative D call TRBD2 (6 bases). The CDR3 runs to 15 residues. Germline values: CDR1 MNHNY, CDR2 SVGAGI (reference sequence). The germline V and J ends were trimmed by 1 base and 0 bases, with 8 bases remaining between them. CDR3 bases: TGTGCCAGCAGTTACTTGGGACTCAGCACAGATACGCAGTATTTT. This sequence encodes CASSYLGLSTDTQYF.

V and J are TRBV23-1 and TRBJ1-2; a possible D gene is TRBD1 (5 bases). TRBV23-1 is filed as an ORF, its function uncertain. The CDR3 totals 11 residues. Between the trimmed V and J ends, which lost 8 bases and 7 bases, there was a span of 11 bases. The CDR3 loop reads CASGGLFGYTF. For the CDR3, the DNA is TGCGCCAGCGGGGGACTCTTTGGCTACACCTTC.

The V call is TRBV30, the J call TRBJ1-2, with 7 bases identical to TRBD1. This CDR3 is 13 amino acids long. The germline gives CDR1 GTSNPN, CDR2 SVGIG (reference sequence). J lost 5 bases, V lost 3 bases, and 6 bases had no gene match. In DNA form, the CDR3 reads TGTGCCTGGAGAGGGGACAGCGAGTATGGCTACACCTTC. Translation gives CAWRGDSEYGYTF.

The chain has TRBV6-6 and TRBJ1-2, with a weak D call TRBD1 (5 bases). Germline CDR1 is MNHNY and CDR2 is SVGAGI (reference sequence). Deletions cut 5 bases from V and 6 bases from J, with 13 bases between. The length of the CDR3 is 13 residues. CDR3 sequence (DNA): TGTGCCAGCAGTCACCAGGGTCTAAATGGCTACACCTTC. Its protein product is CASSHQGLNGYTF.